A selection of T cell receptor beta chains follows, all from one sample in a study of cytomegalovirus exposure and HLA in healthy donors. Produced via immunoSEQ multiplex PCR; TCRdb's table is partial and in-frame only. The data show about 200,000 clones, 77% seen once. Sequencing was done on a sample of PBMCs. All receptors derive from a woman aged 30 to 39 in good health and CMV-seropositive. The conserved cysteine and the conserved F or W are not part of the CDR3 here. A D gene is named only where the DNA matches it firmly.

D,V,CDR3
.,TRBV10-3,AISLDAGISGYEQY
.,TRBV18,ASSPGSHNEQF
.,TRBV27,ASSPGTDAYLAGELF
.,TRBV28,ASSFVTGAYNEQF
TRBD1,TRBV6-5,ASSPGTANIQY
.,TRBV6-6,ASSLSTEAF
.,TRBV5-8,ASSLERTATDTQY
TRBD1,TRBV6-5,ASSNPRGRGTEAF
.,TRBV2,ASSERNEQF
.,TRBV5-4,ASSLGGARDTQY
.,TRBV27,ASSPGASLHEQY
.,TRBV4-3,ASSQGDRRNTEAF
TRBD2,TRBV13,ASSNSRTPGGNEQF
TRBD1,TRBV19,ASSLNRGGNQPQH
TRBD2,TRBV18,ASSRRTSGSLYEQY
TRBD1,TRBV9,ASSRTGHTGELF
.,TRBV27,ASSPQTLTGELF
TRBD1,TRBV28,ATQFEDRSFYGYT
.,TRBV6-4,AKGGKASHERGGPGETQY
TRBD1,TRBV9,ASSSEGRGLGNTIY
TRBD2,TRBV7-2,ASSLPCSGRYNEQF
TRBD2,TRBV5-4,ASSLRLAGGHGGELF
TRBD2,TRBV14,ASSQDSLAGWSDTQY
TRBD1,TRBV9,ASSAGQGRSQPQH
TRBD2,TRBV19,ASSIAGTSGRRETQY
.,TRBV7-2,ASSNSAGVNTEAF
TRBD1,TRBV7-9,ASSFDRAKETQY
.,TRBV5-8,ASSRGAWLGGNQPQH
.,TRBV7-6,ASSYIRGEQY
TRBD1,TRBV5-5,ASSLIQGGPEAF
TRBD1,TRBV11-2,ASSLVQGSTEAF
TRBD2,TRBV7-3,ASSPGTSRTGELF
TRBD2,TRBV10-3,AISLTSGGSTDTQY
.,TRBV6-5,ASSRQGQQNQPQH
.,TRBV18,ASSPQMTRAGELF
.,TRBV5-1,ASSLLDFSYNEQF
.,TRBV6-1,ASSDGVAVSYNEQF
.,TRBV29-1,SVGGGRNQPQH
TRBD2,TRBV29-1,SAAAGGPYTGELF
.,TRBV28,ASSGLSLTDTQY
.,TRBV5-6,ASRPRDRALTEQY
TRBD1,TRBV6-1,ASSANRDSYDNSPLH
TRBD1,TRBV7-2,ASSARGPRNYNEQF
.,TRBV18,ASSPLRGPEQY
.,TRBV23-1,ASSGPHYGYT
.,TRBV4-1,ASSQDKAVEDSPNYGYT
.,TRBV4-1,ASSQGSVHRLNSPLH
.,TRBV7-3,ASSLGMGTTQH
.,TRBV6-5,ASSYSGEETQY
TRBD2,TRBV11-2,ASAEAGVTYNEQF
.,TRBV7-2,ASSLHTYEQY
.,TRBV28,ASNEGGSYEQY